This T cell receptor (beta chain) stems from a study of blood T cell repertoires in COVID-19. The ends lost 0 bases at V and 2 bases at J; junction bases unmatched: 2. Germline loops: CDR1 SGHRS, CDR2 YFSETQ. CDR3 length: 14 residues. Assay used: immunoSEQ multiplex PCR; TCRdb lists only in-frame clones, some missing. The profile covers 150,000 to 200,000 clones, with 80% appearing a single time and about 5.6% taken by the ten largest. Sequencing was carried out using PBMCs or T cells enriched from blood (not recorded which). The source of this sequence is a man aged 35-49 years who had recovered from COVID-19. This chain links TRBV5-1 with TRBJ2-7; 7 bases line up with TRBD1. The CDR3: CASSLEQGPYEQYF. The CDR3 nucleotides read TGCGCCAGCAGCTTGGAACAGGGGCCCTACGAGCAGTACTTC.